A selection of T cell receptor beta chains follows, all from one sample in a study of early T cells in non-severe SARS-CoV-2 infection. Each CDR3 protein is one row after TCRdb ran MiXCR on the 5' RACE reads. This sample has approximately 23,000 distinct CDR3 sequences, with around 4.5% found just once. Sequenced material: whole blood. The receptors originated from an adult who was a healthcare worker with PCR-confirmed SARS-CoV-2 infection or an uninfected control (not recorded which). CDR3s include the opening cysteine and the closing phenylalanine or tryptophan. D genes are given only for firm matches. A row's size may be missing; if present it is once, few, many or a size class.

CASSAQGNGYTF	TGTGCCAGCAGTGCCCAGGGGAATGGCTACACCTTC	many	.	TRBV28	TRBJ1-2
CSASPGQQETQYF	TGCAGTGCTAGCCCGGGACAGCAAGAGACCCAGTACTTC	many	TRBD1	TRBV20-1	TRBJ2-5
CASKNSDSYGYTF	TGTGCCAGTAAAAACAGTGATTCTTATGGCTACACCTTC	many	.	TRBV19	TRBJ1-2
CASSLELDTQYF	TGTGCCAGCAGCTTAGAGTTGGATACGCAGTATTTT	medium-sized	.	TRBV7-8	TRBJ2-3
CASSLSRTGELDTQYF	TGTGCCAGCAGCTTATCCAGGACAGGGGAATTGGATACGCAGTATTTT	few	TRBD1	TRBV11-2	TRBJ2-3
CRPTGTGPNEQFF	TGCAGGCCTACCGGGACAGGGCCCAATGAGCAGTTCTTC	few	TRBD1	TRBV20-1	TRBJ2-1
CASSSFYSGETQYF	TGTGCCAGCAGCTCATTCTACTCGGGGGAGACCCAGTACTTC	many	.	TRBV11-2	TRBJ2-5
CASRVGEAGELFF	TGTGCCAGTAGAGTCGGGGAGGCCGGGGAGCTGTTTTTT	.	.	TRBV19	TRBJ2-2
CSARDGGRDEQYF	TGCAGTGCTAGAGATGGAGGGCGGGACGAGCAGTACTTC	few	.	TRBV20-1	TRBJ2-7
CASSGTLGNEQFF	TGTGCCAGCAGTGGGACACTAGGGAATGAGCAGTTCTTC	many	.	TRBV25-1	TRBJ2-1
CSVEDGRGHYGYTF	TGCAGCGTTGAAGATGGTCGGGGACATTATGGCTACACCTTC	many	.	TRBV29-1	TRBJ1-2
CASSFRGRSLDEQYF	TGTGCCAGCAGCTTCAGGGGGAGGTCTTTGGACGAGCAGTACTTC	many	.	TRBV11-2	TRBJ2-7
CASSFGNTGELFF	TGTGCCAGCAGCTTCGGCAACACCGGGGAGCTGTTTTTT	many	.	TRBV7-6	TRBJ2-2
CASSPLAGGRDTQYF	TGTGCCAGCAGCCCTCTGGCGGGGGGGCGTGATACGCAGTATTTT	many	TRBD2	TRBV11-2	TRBJ2-3
CASSQGTASNQPQHF	TGTGCCAGCAGCCAAGGGACAGCTAGCAATCAGCCCCAGCATTTT	many	TRBD1	TRBV28	TRBJ1-5
CASSLTTSISNEQFF	TGTGCCAGCAGCTTAACGACTAGTATATCCAATGAGCAGTTCTTC	many	.	TRBV7-3	TRBJ2-1
CASSLEQGRSNEQFF	TGTGCCAGCAGCCTGGAACAGGGGAGGTCGAATGAGCAGTTCTTC	many	.	TRBV16	TRBJ2-1
CASSGTSGYNEQFF	TGTGCCAGCAGTGGGACTAGCGGATACAATGAGCAGTTCTTC	few	TRBD2	TRBV2	TRBJ2-1
CASSLELGTDTQYF	TGCGCCAGCAGCTTGGAGCTCGGAACAGATACGCAGTATTTT	.	.	TRBV5-1	TRBJ2-3
CASSLQGRDYGYTF	TGTGCCAGCAGCTTACAGGGACGGGACTATGGCTACACCTTC	many	.	TRBV3-1	TRBJ1-2
CASGFSSSGNNIQYF	TGTGCTAGTGGTTTTTCGTCTAGCGGGAATAACATTCAGTACTTC	few	TRBD2	TRBV12-5	TRBJ2-4
CASGLGVATNTEAFF	TGTGCTAGTGGTTTGGGGGTCGCAACGAACACTGAAGCTTTCTTT	many	.	TRBV12-5	TRBJ1-1